The source of this T cell receptor beta chain is a study of shared clonotypes between healthy human individuals. Study-wide findings and caveats: The expectation was that sequencing depth would affect clonotype sharing among donors.

Every immunoSEQ plate was one replicate of a subset's evenly spread DNA. On sorted subsets, replicate PCRs used 200 to 250 ng DNA, or 27,000 or so T cell genomes. Some clones are missing from TCRdb's copy, which holds only in-frame ones; the method was immunoSEQ multiplex PCR. The table lists about 2,100,000 clones, 85% to 95% of them singletons. It was CD45RO-negative cells, positively selected for CCR7, that made up naive CD8 cells, with terminally differentiated effector memory CD45RA+ cells excluded. Points on this clone: The antigen remains unidentified. This sample includes further DNA sequences coding for the same CDR3.

The source material was naive CD8+ T cells from PBMCs. This TCR came from a man aged 18 to 30 in good health. Some clones in this sample may be carry-over from other donors' samples.

The CDR3 loop is CASSLLGETQYF. The DNA for the CDR3 is TGTGCCAGCAGTTTACTCGGGGAGACCCAGTACTTC. The chain links TRBV27 to TRBJ2-5; no clear D gene. Germline V gene data show CDR1 as MNHEY and CDR2 as SMNVEV (reference sequence). The germline V and J ends were trimmed by 2 bases and 5 bases, with 6 bases remaining between them. The CDR3 covers 12 residues.